The clone carrying this T cell receptor (beta chain) was recorded only once. This entry is derived from a study of radiotherapy plus CTLA-4 blockade in lung cancer. About the research overall: Across the patients, objective responses occurred in approximately 19%, and disease control in roughly 30%.

V lost 5 bases and J lost 7; bases outside the gene matches: 7. The CDR3 runs 13 residues. The germline gives CDR1 SEHNR, CDR2 FQNEAQ (reference sequence). The method was immunoSEQ multiplex PCR; TCRdb's version includes in-frame clones alone and lacks a portion of them. The table lists tens of thousands of clones, 60% to 85% of them singletons, with approximately 3.9% in the top ten. The rearrangement joins TRBV7-9 to TRBJ1-1; 7 bases are shared with TRBD1. Sequencing was performed on peripheral blood, taken from a patient treated with radiotherapy plus ipilimumab. The sequence derives from a human donor with non-small cell lung cancer who had a partial response to radiotherapy plus ipilimumab. Some clones in this sample may be carry-over from other donors' samples. The CDR3 loop is CASSRQGFGEAFF. The DNA of the CDR3 is TGTGCCAGCAGCAGACAGGGTTTTGGTGAAGCTTTCTTT.